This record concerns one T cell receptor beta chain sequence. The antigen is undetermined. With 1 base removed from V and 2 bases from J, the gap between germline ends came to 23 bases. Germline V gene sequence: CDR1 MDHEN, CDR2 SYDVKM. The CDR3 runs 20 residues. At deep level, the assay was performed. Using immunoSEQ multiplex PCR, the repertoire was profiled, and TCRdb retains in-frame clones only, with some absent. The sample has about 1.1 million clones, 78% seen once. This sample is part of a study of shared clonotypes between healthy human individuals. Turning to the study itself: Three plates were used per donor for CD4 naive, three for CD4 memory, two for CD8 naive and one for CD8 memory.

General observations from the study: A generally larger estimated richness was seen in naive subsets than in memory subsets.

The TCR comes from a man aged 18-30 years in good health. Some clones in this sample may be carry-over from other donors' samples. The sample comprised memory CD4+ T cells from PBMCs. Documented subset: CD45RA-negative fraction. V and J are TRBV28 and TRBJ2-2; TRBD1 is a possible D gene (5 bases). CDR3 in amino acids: CASSLFLDNWRIKNTGELFF. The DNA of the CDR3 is TGTGCCAGCAGTTTATTCCTGGACAACTGGAGAATAAAAAACACCGGGGAGCTGTTTTTT. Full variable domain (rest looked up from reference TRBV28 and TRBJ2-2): DVKVTQSSRYLVKRTGEKVFLECVQDMDHENMFWYRQDPGLGLRLIYFSYDVKMKEKGDIPEGYSVSREKKERFSLILESASTNQTSMYLCASSLFLDNWRIKNTGELFFGEGSRLTVL.